What follows describes a single T cell receptor (beta chain). Its antigen is not identified. This CDR3 comprises 17 residues. V lost 4 bases and J lost 0; bases outside the gene matches: 11. Germline V lookup: CDR1 SQVTM, CDR2 ANQGSEA. The data derive from a study of cytomegalovirus exposure and HLA in healthy donors. Notes on the study in general: Most TCRs appeared rarely, but some public TCRs recurred in many donors. A few CMV-associated chains were confirmed in vitro to be specific for CMV antigens.

Healthy bone marrow donors supplied every sample. Researchers ran the PCR with 60 Vbeta and 13 Jbeta primers. Libraries were prepared by immunoSEQ multiplex PCR; TCRdb keeps only in-frame clonotypes and omits some of them. The repertoire holds 60,000 to 70,000 clones, with 75% as singletons. The origin of this receptor is a man between 60 and 75 years old in good health and CMV-seropositive. Material for sequencing was PBMCs. J is TRBJ2-1 and V is TRBV29-1; TRBD2 matches at 8 bases. CDR3: CSVGGMVAGSSYNEQFF. The CDR3 DNA follows: TGCAGCGTTGGGGGGATGGTAGCGGGGAGCTCCTACAATGAGCAGTTCTTC.